The rows below give T cell receptor beta chains drawn from one sample of a study of T cell repertoires in cytomegalovirus infection. Using its own MiXCR run on the reads, TCRdb lists one record per CDR3 protein. The sample holds 100,000 or so distinct CDR3 sequences, around 22% seen once. Sequenced input: CD8+ T cells from PBMCs. The receptors come from a human donor in good health (CMV status not recorded). Some clones in this sample may be carry-over from other donors' samples. Each CDR3 is given with its conserved first and last residue.

V | length | CDR3
TRBV7-2 | 14 | CASSRGQGSYGYTF
TRBV3-1 | 16 | CASSQIPGQESYEQYF
TRBV7-2 | 14 | CASSPGTFADTQYF
TRBV19 | 15 | CASSISVGNTGELFF
TRBV6-5 | 14 | CASSSTLDNTEAFF
TRBV29-1 | 12 | CSVRTGDAEAFF
TRBV12-3/TRBV12-4 | 14 | CASRQTGMGNGYTF
TRBV6-5 | 13 | CASNRRGHTEAFF
TRBV11-1 | 14 | CASARLFGTDTQYF
TRBV20-1 | 15 | CSAIATGTGNPEAFF
TRBV7-2 | 16 | CASTNDGVGTRETQYF
TRBV6-5 | 13 | CASFDRGDTEAFF
TRBV3-1 | 15 | CVSSQDIQDQETQYF
TRBV6-1 | 19 | CASIGKTSPGLLSNQPQHF
TRBV7-8 | 13 | CASALGPSYEQYF
TRBV28 | 14 | CASSFLSGTDTQYF
TRBV11-3 | 15 | CASSPRLAEYNEQFF
TRBV7-9 | 15 | CASRPGQKHHYGYTF
TRBV6-5 | 14 | CASSTHWSNYGYTF
TRBV29-1 | 12 | CSVEGDNYEQYF
TRBV25-1 | 15 | CASSVDRGQVNEQFF
TRBV7-9 | 14 | CASSSVDGQETQYF
TRBV19 | 18 | CASKDLRSGTGGNSPLHF
TRBV20-1 | 11 | CSAGPGVEVFF
TRBV20-1 | 16 | CSARATSGTGYNEQFF
TRBV7-2 | 10 | CASLGEAQFF
TRBV15 | 14 | CATSRTSVAYEQYF
TRBV7-9 | 16 | CASSSSTGQNTGELFF
TRBV24-1 | 18 | CATSALTSGRARTDTQYF
TRBV6-2/TRBV6-3 | 16 | CASSGLPGQGSNEQYF
TRBV30 | 11 | CAWGRDYEQYF
TRBV12-3/TRBV12-4 | 16 | CASRGGSGSSYNEQFF
TRBV7-2 | 12 | CASSLASEKLFF
TRBV12-3/TRBV12-4 | 16 | CASSRQGVSSYNEQFF
TRBV6-8 | 15 | CASSYKGGRNQPQHF
TRBV11-2 | 13 | CASSLPGSKTLFF
TRBV13 | 14 | CASSSWGERYEQYF
TRBV19 | 17 | CASSIGPEDPLKYEQYF
TRBV28 | 15 | CASSFPLSGANVLTF
TRBV12-3/TRBV12-4 | 15 | CASSLAVGRGYEQYF
TRBV9 | 13 | CASSGQGAYEQYF
TRBV7-6 | 17 | CASSLVAGGTDTGELFF